The sequence of this T cell receptor (beta chain) was determined in a study of blood T cell repertoires in COVID-19. Study overall: Some COVID-19 samples were acute and others convalescent; all came from the United States, Italy and Spain.

Sequencing was performed with immunoSEQ multiplex PCR; in TCRdb, only in-frame clones are kept and a portion is missing. The repertoire holds a few hundred thousand clones, with approximately 83% as singletons. V gave up 5 bases and J gave up 7 bases, with 9 bases separating them. Germline V gene sequence: CDR1 SEHNR, CDR2 FQNEAQ (reference sequence). The CDR3 loop spans 12 amino acids. V is TRBV7-9 and J is TRBJ2-1, with a weak D call TRBD2 (5 bases). Source material: PBMCs or T cells enriched from blood (not recorded which). The origin of this receptor is a woman in her 30s who had recovered from COVID-19. This CDR3 is CASSTEVNEQFF. CDR3 coding DNA: TGTGCCAGCAGCACGGAGGTGAATGAGCAGTTCTTC.